This T cell receptor (beta chain) derives from a study of pediatric ulcerative colitis. Overall study findings and caveats: Ulcerative colitis patients shared more blood-rectal clones than controls.

Clones were sequenced by immunoSEQ multiplex PCR, and TCRdb holds only the in-frame ones, with some missing. In the table there are approximately 5,000 clones, roughly 87% of which are singletons. To note about this clone: What it binds is not known.

Trimming took 3 bases from V and 6 from J, leaving 21 bases between them. The CDR3 is made up of 17 amino acids. Germline lookup yields CDR1 SGHRS and CDR2 YFSETQ. The sequence came from a boy aged 5-17 years with mild ulcerative colitis. Sequenced: blood. The chain combines TRBV5-1 with TRBJ2-2, with D perhaps given as TRBD1 or TRBD2 (6 bases each). The CDR3 region has the DNA TGCGCCAGCAGCTCCGCACCGGGGGCGGGATCTTCCGGGGAGCTGTTTTTT. As protein: CASSSAPGAGSSGELFF.